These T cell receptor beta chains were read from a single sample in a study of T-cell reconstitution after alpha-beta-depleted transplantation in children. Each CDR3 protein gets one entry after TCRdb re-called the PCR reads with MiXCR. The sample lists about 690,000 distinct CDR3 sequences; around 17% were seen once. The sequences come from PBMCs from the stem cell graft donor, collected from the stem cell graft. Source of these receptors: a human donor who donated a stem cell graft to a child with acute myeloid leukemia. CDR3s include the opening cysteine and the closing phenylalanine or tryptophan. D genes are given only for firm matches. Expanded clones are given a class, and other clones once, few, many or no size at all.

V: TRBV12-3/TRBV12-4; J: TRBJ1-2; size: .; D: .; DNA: TGTGCCAGCAGGTCCCGCGGGGGGGTAGGTGGCTACACCTTC; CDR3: CASRSRGGVGGYTF
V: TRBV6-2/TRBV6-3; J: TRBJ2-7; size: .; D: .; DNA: TGTGCCAGCAGTTACTCGGGATCCTTCGAGCAGTACTTC; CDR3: CASSYSGSFEQYF
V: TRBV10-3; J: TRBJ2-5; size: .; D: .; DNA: TGTGCCATCAGTGAGTCGTTTCTTTACACCATGCGTCAAGAGACCCAGTACTTC; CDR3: CAISESFLYTMRQETQYF
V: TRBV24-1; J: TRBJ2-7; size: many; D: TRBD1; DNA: TGTGCCACCAGGAGGAGGCCGGGACAGGTCTACGAGCAGTACTTC; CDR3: CATRRRPGQVYEQYF
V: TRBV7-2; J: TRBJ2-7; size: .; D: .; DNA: TGTGCCAGCAGCTTATCTGGACCGGCGAACGAGCAGTACTTC; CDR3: CASSLSGPANEQYF
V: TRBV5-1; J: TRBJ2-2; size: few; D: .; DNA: TGCGCCAGCAGCCCCGGATTTGAGGGGGAGCTGTTTTTT; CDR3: CASSPGFEGELFF
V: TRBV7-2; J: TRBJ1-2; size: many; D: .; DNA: TGTGCCAGCAGTCCGGACAGCTTCTATGGCTACACCTTC; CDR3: CASSPDSFYGYTF
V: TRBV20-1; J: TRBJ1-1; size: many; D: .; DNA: TGCAGTGCTAGAGTGAGGGAGACCGGGACTGAAGCTTTCTTT; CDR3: CSARVRETGTEAFF
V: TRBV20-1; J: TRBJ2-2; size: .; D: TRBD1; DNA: TGCAGTGTTCCTTCAGCACCGGGACAGGGAAGGTGGACCGGGGAGCTGTTTTTT; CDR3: CSVPSAPGQGRWTGELFF
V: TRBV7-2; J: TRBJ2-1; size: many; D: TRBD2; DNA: TGTGCCAGCAGCTCAAGAGCGGGGGGTTTCAATGAGCAGTTCTTC; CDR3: CASSSRAGGFNEQFF
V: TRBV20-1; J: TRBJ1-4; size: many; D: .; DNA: TGCAGTGCTAGACCAATGGGCGGTGCAACTAATGAAAAACTGTTTTTT; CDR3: CSARPMGGATNEKLFF
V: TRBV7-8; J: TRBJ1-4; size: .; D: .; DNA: TGTGCCAGCAGCATTACTACAGGGTCTAATGAAAAACTGTTTTTT; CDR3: CASSITTGSNEKLFF
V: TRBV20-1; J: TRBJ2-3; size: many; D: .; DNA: TGCAGTGCTCCTGAGGAATCGGGGGATCCCACAGATACGCAGTATTTT; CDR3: CSAPEESGDPTDTQYF
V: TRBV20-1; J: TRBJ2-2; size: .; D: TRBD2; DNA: TGCAGTGCCCTCGGACTAGCGGGGACCACCGGGGAGCTGTTTTTT; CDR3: CSALGLAGTTGELFF
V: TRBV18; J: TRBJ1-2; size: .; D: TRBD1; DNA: TGTGCCAGCTCGCATGGGACAGGGGGCTCTGGCTATGGCTACACCTTC; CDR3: CASSHGTGGSGYGYTF
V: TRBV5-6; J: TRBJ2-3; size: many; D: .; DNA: TGTGCCAGCAGCCCTCTCAGGGTCTCAGATACGCAGTATTTT; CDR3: CASSPLRVSDTQYF
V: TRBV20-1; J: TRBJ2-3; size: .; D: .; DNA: TGCAGTGCTATCCAGCCCACAGATACGCAGTATTTT; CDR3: CSAIQPTDTQYF
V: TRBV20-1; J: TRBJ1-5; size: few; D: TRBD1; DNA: TGCAGTGCTAGAGATATGGCAGGGGGTCAGCCCCAGCATTTT; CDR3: CSARDMAGGQPQHF
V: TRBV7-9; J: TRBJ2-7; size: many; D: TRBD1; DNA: TGTGCCAGCAGCCATACAGGGGGCGGCTACGAGCAGTACTTC; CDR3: CASSHTGGGYEQYF
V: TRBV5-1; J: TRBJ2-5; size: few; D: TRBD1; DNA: TGCGCCAGCAGCCAGGGACAGGGGCCACAGACCCAGTACTTC; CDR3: CASSQGQGPQTQYF
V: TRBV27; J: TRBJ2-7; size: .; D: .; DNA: TGTGCCAGCAGTTTTAGTGAGAGCTACGAGCAGTACTTC; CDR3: CASSFSESYEQYF
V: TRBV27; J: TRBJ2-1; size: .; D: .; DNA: TGTGCCAGCAGTATTTACAGCCACAATGAGCAGTTCTTC; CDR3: CASSIYSHNEQFF
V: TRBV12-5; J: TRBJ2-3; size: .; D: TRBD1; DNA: TGTGCTAGTGGTTTGGTACTTCGGGACAGGGGCACAGATACGCAGTATTTT; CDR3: CASGLVLRDRGTDTQYF
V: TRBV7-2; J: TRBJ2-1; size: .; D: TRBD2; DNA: TGTGCCAGCAGCGTGACTAGCGGGGGGGCCAGCGAGCAGTTCTTC; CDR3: CASSVTSGGASEQFF
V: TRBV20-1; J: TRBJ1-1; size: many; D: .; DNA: TGCAGTGCTAGAGATGTCATCGCAGGGTATGCTGAAGCTTTCTTT; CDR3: CSARDVIAGYAEAFF
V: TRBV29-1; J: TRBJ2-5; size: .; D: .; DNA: TGCAGCGTTCCGGGGGAGTCACTGGAGACCCAGTACTTC; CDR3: CSVPGESLETQYF
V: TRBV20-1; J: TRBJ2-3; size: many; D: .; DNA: TGCAGTGCTAGTGAATCGGGGGCCTTGGATACGCAGTATTTT; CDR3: CSASESGALDTQYF
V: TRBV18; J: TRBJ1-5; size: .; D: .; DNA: TGTGCCAGCTCACCACACAGGATAAATCAGCCCCAGCATTTT; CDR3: CASSPHRINQPQHF
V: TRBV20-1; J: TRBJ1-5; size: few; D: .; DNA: TGCAGTGCTATCCCGGGAAGGGGACGAAATCAGCCCCAGCATTTT; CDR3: CSAIPGRGRNQPQHF
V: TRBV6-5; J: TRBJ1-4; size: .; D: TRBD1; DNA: TGTGCCAGCAGTTACTCGGGCAGGGGGATTGAAAAACTGTTTTTT; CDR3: CASSYSGRGIEKLFF
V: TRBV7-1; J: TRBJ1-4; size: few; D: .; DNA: TGTGCCAGCAGCTCTACGGGACTTTTAAATGAAAAACTGTTTTTT; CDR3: CASSSTGLLNEKLFF
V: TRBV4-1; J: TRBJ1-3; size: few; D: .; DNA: TGCGCCAGCGCCGGTAACTCTGGAAACACCATATATTTT; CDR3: CASAGNSGNTIYF
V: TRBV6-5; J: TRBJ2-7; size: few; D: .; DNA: TGTGCCAGCAGTTACTCGACACGGCCGGTCGACTACGAGCAGTACTTC; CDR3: CASSYSTRPVDYEQYF
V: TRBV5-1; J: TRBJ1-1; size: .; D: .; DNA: TGCGCCAGCAGCGTGGGACTCACTAACACTGAAGCTTTCTTT; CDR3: CASSVGLTNTEAFF
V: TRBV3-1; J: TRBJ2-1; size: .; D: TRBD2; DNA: TGTGCCAGCAGCCAAGCGCCCCTAGCGGGGGGTCTGGACAATGAGCAGTTCTTC; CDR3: CASSQAPLAGGLDNEQFF
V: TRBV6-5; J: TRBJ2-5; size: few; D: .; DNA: TGTGCCAGCAGTTACCGGCAGTACCAAGAGACCCAGTACTTC; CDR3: CASSYRQYQETQYF
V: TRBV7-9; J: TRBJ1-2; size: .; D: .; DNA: TGTGCCAGCAGCTTAGGAGAGTTCTATGGCTACACCTTC; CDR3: CASSLGEFYGYTF
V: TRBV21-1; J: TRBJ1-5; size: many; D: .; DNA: TGTGCCAGCACCGGGGGGTCCCATAGCAATCAGCCCCAGCATTTT; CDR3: CASTGGSHSNQPQHF
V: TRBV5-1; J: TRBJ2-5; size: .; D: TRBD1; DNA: TGCGCCAGCAGCTCTTGGGGACAGGGGAAGGTGGAGACCCAGTACTTC; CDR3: CASSSWGQGKVETQYF
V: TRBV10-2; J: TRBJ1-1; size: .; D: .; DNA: TGCGCCAGCAGTCCTTCCGTTCGGGCTAACACTGAAGCTTTCTTT; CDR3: CASSPSVRANTEAFF
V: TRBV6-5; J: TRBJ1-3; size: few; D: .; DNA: TGTGCCAGCAGTTACCTCGGACAGCCCGGAAACACCATATATTTT; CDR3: CASSYLGQPGNTIYF